What follows is one T cell receptor (beta chain) and its context. The data were obtained in a study of blood T cell repertoires in COVID-19. The wider study: The samples span acute and convalescent COVID-19 from the United States, Italy and Spain.

The J segment lost 8 bases and the V segment lost 5 bases, leaving 14 bases of the junction unmatched. The CDR3 contains 16 residues. Germline loops: CDR1 SGHDN, CDR2 FVKESK. Repertoires were generated with immunoSEQ multiplex PCR, while TCRdb's copy carries only in-frame clones and drops some. This sample has around 110,000 clones, with less than 90% found just once. The chain uses TRBV14 and TRBJ1-1; TRBD1 matches at 10 bases. This sequence originates from a young man with acute or convalescent COVID-19. The sequenced material came from peripheral blood. The CDR3 DNA reads TGTGCCAGCAGCGAAGCCCGTGGACAGGGGGAAAGGGAAGCTTTCTTT. Encoded protein: CASSEARGQGEREAFF. Using reference TRBV14 and TRBJ1-1 for the parts outside the CDR3, the full variable domain is EAGVTQFPSHSVIEKGQTVTLRCDPISGHDNLYWYRRVMGKEIKFLLHFVKESKQDESGMPNNRFLAERTGGTYSTLKVQPAELEDSGVYFCASSEARGQGEREAFFGQGTRLTVV.